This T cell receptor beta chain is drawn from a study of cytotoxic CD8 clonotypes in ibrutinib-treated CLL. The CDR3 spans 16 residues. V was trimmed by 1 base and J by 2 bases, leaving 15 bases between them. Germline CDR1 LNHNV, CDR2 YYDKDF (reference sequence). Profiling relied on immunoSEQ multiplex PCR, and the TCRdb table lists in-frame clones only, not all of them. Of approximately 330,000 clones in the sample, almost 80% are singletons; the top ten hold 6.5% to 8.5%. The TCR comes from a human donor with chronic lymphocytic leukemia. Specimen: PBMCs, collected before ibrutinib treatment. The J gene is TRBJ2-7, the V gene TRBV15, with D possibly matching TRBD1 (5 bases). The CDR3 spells CATSRVLLGRAYEQYF. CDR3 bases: TGTGCCACCAGCAGAGTTTTGTTGGGCAGGGCCTACGAGCAGTACTTC.